Each of the 4 T cell receptor beta chains below was sequenced from the same sample in a study of memory B cells and T cells in multiple sclerosis. These receptors lack a known antigen. Clones were read by immunoSEQ multiplex PCR, and TCRdb kept only the in-frame ones, dropping some. The table shows roughly 30,000 clones, with approximately 85% occurring only once. Stimulus-free culture yielded autoproliferating CFSE-dim and non-proliferating CFSE-high T cells, each sequenced separately. Pooled replicate wells came from around 5x10^7 CFSE-labeled PBMCs cultured 7 days without stimulus. Sequencing was performed on PBMCs from blood kept in culture. All receptors derive from a human donor with multiple sclerosis.

In its sample, this clone was seen a few times. The CDR3 region is CATIQGTRYTF. The CDR3 bases are TGTGCCACCATACAGGGGACCCGCTACACCTTC. This sequence joins TRBV19 and TRBJ1-2, with 7 bases fitting TRBD1. Germline V lookup: CDR1 LNHDA, CDR2 SQIVND (reference sequence). CDR3 length: 11 amino acids. The junction had 8 bases not matched to a gene; V was cut back by 10 bases and J by 9 bases.

The chain combines TRBV10-3 with TRBJ2-1; 9 nucleotides agree with TRBD2. Germline CDR1 and CDR2: ENHRY and SYGVKD. J gave up 6 bases and V 10 bases, and 10 bases lay outside the gene matches. This CDR3 comprises 14 residues. CDR3 sequence reads: CATTGSGSPNEQFF. The CDR3 nucleotides read TGTGCCACCACGGGTAGCGGGAGTCCCAATGAGCAGTTCTTC.

V usage is TRBV29-1 and J usage is TRBJ2-7; 7 bases match TRBD2. Germline CDR1 is SQVTM and CDR2 is ANQGSEA. This CDR3 spans 15 amino acids. V lost 4 bases and J lost 6; bases outside the gene matches: 15. CDR3 region: CSVVDREVSTGEQYF. The CDR3 coding sequence is TGCAGCGTTGTTGATCGGGAGGTCTCCACCGGCGAGCAGTACTTC.

The CDR3 reads CASSQVSRSGTQYF. CDR3 sequence (DNA): TGTGCCAGCAGCCAAGTATCCCGGAGTGGGACCCAGTACTTC. The V gene is TRBV14, the J gene TRBJ2-5; no definite D call. The CDR3 has 14 residues. Germline loops: CDR1 SGHDN, CDR2 FVKESK. Trimming removed 1 base from V and 7 bases from J, with 13 bases in between.